What follows are 31 T cell receptor beta chains derived from one specimen sequenced in a study of molecular identifiers for immune sequencing clone quantification (dated by TCRdb to 2016 to 2019). The library was produced with PCR. The instrument given in TCRdb is NextSeq 500. In TCRdb, the public reads were trimmed at Q25 with fastp and aligned with MiXCR, with productive beta chains retained. Each record represents a unique CDR3 protein, reported with the most common genes and DNA among its rows. For this sample there are over 550,000 distinct CDR3 sequences; roughly 27% appear just once. The ten largest account for 0.6% to 0.9% of the sample. The sequencing sample was made of naive CD8+ T cells from blood, with Jurkat cell RNA spiked in. The cell subset or site label here, explained by the study, means: FACS-sorted CD8+CD4-CCR7+CD45RA+ naive T cells. Receptor source: a human donor in good health. Some libraries in this study had Jurkat cell RNA spiked in.

This clonotype was picked up many times. The rearrangement links TRBV12-3 or TRBV12-4 to TRBJ2-1; D call uncertain. The CDR3 consists of 12 residues. V lost 6 bases and J 2 bases, leaving 5 bases between the germline ends. The CDR3 loop is CASSQPYNEQFF. CDR3 DNA: TGTGCCAGCAGCCAACCCTACAATGAGCAGTTCTTC.

This clonotype came up many times. The V gene is TRBV19, the J gene TRBJ1-5; D remains unclear. The CDR3 sequence is 13 residues long. CDR1 is LNHDA and CDR2 is SQIVND in the germline V gene (reference sequence). V was pared by 9 bases and J by 0 bases, with 9 bases between. The CDR3 loop is CASQRDSNQPQHF. The DNA for the CDR3 is TGTGCCAGCCAGAGGGATAGCAATCAGCCCCAGCATTTT.

This rearrangement joins TRBV7-9 to TRBJ2-1; a possible D gene is TRBD2 (6 bases). With 3 bases removed from V and 6 bases from J, the gap between germline ends came to 9 bases. The CDR3 totals 13 residues. Germline loops: CDR1 SEHNR, CDR2 FQNEAQ (reference sequence). The chain's CDR3 is CASSFETSNEQFF. As DNA, the CDR3 is TGTGCCAGCAGCTTCGAGACTAGCAATGAGCAGTTCTTC.

This clonotype has at least ten counts. The genes are TRBV28 and TRBJ2-7, with 10 bases that match TRBD2. In germline, CDR1 is MDHEN, CDR2 SYDVKM. The CDR3 runs 19 residues. J gave up 2 bases and V 5 bases, and 18 bases lay outside the gene matches. The CDR3 DNA follows: TGTGCCAGCAGTCTCTCCTCCTTCCTAGCGGGAGCCCCCCCCTACGAGCAGTACTTC. Translation gives CASSLSSFLAGAPPYEQYF.

This clonotype was seen many times. The rearrangement links TRBV7-6 to TRBJ2-3; no reliable D call. The CDR3 loop spans 14 amino acids. CDR1 and CDR2 from the germline V gene are SGHVS and FNYEAQ. V lost 0 bases, J lost 2 bases, and 6 bases lay in between. The chain's CDR3 is CASSLAGFTDTQYF. The CDR3 nucleotides are TGTGCCAGCAGCTTAGCGGGATTCACAGATACGCAGTATTTT.

Remarks on this clonotype: A much larger clone differs from this one at a single base, so this may be a read error. The V and J genes are TRBV4-3 and TRBJ2-3; maybe TRBD2 (6 bases). V was pared by 1 base and J by 4 bases, with 12 bases between. CDR3 length equals 15 residues. Germline V gives CDR1 LGHNA, CDR2 YSLEER. CDR3 sequence reads: CASSQGRRASDTQYF. CDR3 DNA: TGCGCCAGCAGCCAAGGACGGAGGGCGTCAGATACGCAGTATTTT.

This clonotype was seen a handful of times. This rearrangement joins TRBV9 to TRBJ2-4; no definite D call. Trimming stripped 0 bases from V and 1 base from J, with 11 bases between. CDR3 length equals 16 residues. Germline CDR1 reads SGDLS; CDR2 reads YYNGEE. The CDR3 loop is CASSVAGSIAKNIQYF. DNA of the CDR3: TGTGCCAGCAGCGTAGCTGGAAGTATCGCCAAAAACATTCAGTACTTC.

On this clonotype: This may stem from a read error, because a much larger clone lies one nucleotide away. V gene TRBV9 combines with J gene TRBJ2-6; D might be TRBD1 or TRBD2, each matching 5 bases. Germline-derived CDR1 and CDR2 are SGDLS and YYNGEE. The CDR3 has 17 residues. The CDR3 reads CASQGWSDVSGAHVLTF. CDR3 nucleotide sequence: TGTGCCAGCCAGGGTTGGTCAGACGTTTCCGGGGCCCACGTCCTGACTTTC. The complete variable domain, with remaining parts taken from reference TRBV9 and TRBJ2-6, reads DSGVTQTPKHLITATGQRVTLRCSPRSGDLSVYWYQQSLDQGLQFLIQYYNGEERAKGNILERFSAQQFPDLHSELNLSSLELGDSALYFCASQGWSDVSGAHVLTFGAGSRLTVL.

This clonotype was picked up a small number of times. The V and J genes are TRBV9 and TRBJ2-1, with D possibly matching TRBD1 (6 bases). The V end lost 7 bases, the J end lost 1 base, and 12 bases lay between the germline ends. The CDR3 is made up of 14 amino acids. The germline CDR1 and CDR2 sequences are SGDLS and YYNGEE. CDR3 sequence: CASRRTASYNEQFF. The CDR3 coding sequence is TGTGCCAGCCGACGGACAGCTTCCTACAATGAGCAGTTCTTC.

This clonotype occurred many times. CDR3 nucleotide sequence: TGTGCCAGCGGATTAGGTTCCTACGAGCAGTACTTC. Protein: CASGLGSYEQYF. This chain links TRBV6-6 with TRBJ2-7, with D unclear. V lost 8 bases, J lost 1 base, and 9 bases lay in between. This CDR3 contains 12 residues. The germline CDR1 and CDR2 sequences are MNHNY and SVGAGI (reference sequence).

The chain recombines TRBV4-3 with TRBJ1-5; 7 bases line up with TRBD1. V lost 6 bases and J lost 7; bases outside the gene matches: 12. The CDR3 is 15 residues long. Germline V gives CDR1 LGHNA, CDR2 YSLEER. DNA for the CDR3: TGCGCCAGCAGTCCTTGGGCAGGGGGTAGGCAGCCCCAGCATTTT. This codes for CASSPWAGGRQPQHF.

This clonotype was seen only once. A read error may account for a junction end that differs from germline. J is TRBJ1-2 and V is TRBV10-3; D possibly corresponds to TRBD1 (5 bases). The CDR3 loop spans 15 amino acids. Germline V gene data show CDR1 as ENHRY and CDR2 as SYGVKD. The CDR3 is CATSESAGSYYGYTF. The CDR3 nucleotides read TGTGCCACCAGTGAGTCCGCAGGGTCCTACTATGGCTACACCTTC.

In this sample, this clonotype turned up many times. The chain links TRBV7-2 to TRBJ2-7; 8 nucleotides align to TRBD2. V lost 3 bases and J lost 1; bases outside the gene matches: 5. This CDR3 is 15 amino acids long. The germline CDR1 and CDR2 sequences are SGHTA and FQGNSA. The CDR3 loop is CASSFAGGPSYEQYF. CDR3 coding DNA: TGTGCCAGCAGCTTCGCGGGGGGCCCATCCTACGAGCAGTACTTC. Based on the CDR3 plus reference TRBV7-2 and TRBJ2-7, the full variable domain is GAGVSQSPSNKVTEKGKDVELRCDPISGHTALYWYRQSLGQGLEFLIYFQGNSAPDKSGLPSDRFSAERTGGSVSTLTIQRTQQEDSAVYLCASSFAGGPSYEQYFGPGTRLTVT.

This clonotype was seen ten or more times. This chain links TRBV6-6 with TRBJ1-5, with D unclear. The CDR3 has 17 amino acids. Germline values: CDR1 MNHNY, CDR2 SVGAGI (reference sequence). V lost 2 bases and J 1 base, leaving 15 bases between the germline ends. CDR3 loop: CASSYDNLVWSNQPQHF. In DNA, the CDR3 is TGTGCCAGCAGTTACGATAACCTGGTTTGGAGCAATCAGCCCCAGCATTTT.

Only a few counts were recorded for this clonotype. The rearrangement uses TRBV12-3 or TRBV12-4 and TRBJ2-7; 7 nucleotides line up with TRBD2. This CDR3 is 15 amino acids long. Trimming at V came to 6 bases and at J to 4 bases, leaving 12 bases not matched to a gene. CDR3 nucleotide sequence: TGTGCCAGCAGCTCGGTAGCGGGTAAAAGTTACGAGCAGTACTTC. Translation gives CASSSVAGKSYEQYF.

Remarks on this clonotype: A much larger clone differs by one base, so this may be a read error. The rearrangement joins TRBV5-1 to TRBJ1-3; no reliable D call. CDR3 length: 14 residues. CDR1 and CDR2 (germline): SGHRS, YFSETQ. The chain's CDR3 is CASSLDSELNTIHF. As DNA, the CDR3 is TGCGCCAGCAGCTTGGATTCGGAGTTAAACACCATACATTTT. Combining the CDR3 with reference TRBV5-1 and TRBJ1-3 gives the whole variable domain KAGVTQTPRYLIKTRGQQVTLSCSPISGHRSVSWYQQTPGQGLQFLFEYFSETQRNKGNFPGRFSGRQFSNSRSEMNVSTLELGDSALYLCASSLDSELNTIHFGEGSWLTVV.

In the case of this clonotype: One end of the junction is discordant with germline, which a read error may explain. The chain has TRBV7-8 and TRBJ1-5, with 7 bases fitting TRBD1. There are 17 residues in the CDR3. Germline V gene lookup returns CDR1 SGHVS and CDR2 FQNEAQ. CDR3 sequence (DNA): TGTGCCAGCAGCAGATACTCCCGGGACAGTAGCAATCCGCCCCCGCATTTT. Protein sequence: CASSRYSRDSSNPPPHF.

The V call is TRBV7-9, the J call TRBJ2-5; D is unresolved. The V end was cut by 5 bases, the J end by 5 bases, with 9 bases between. The CDR3 loop spans 12 amino acids. Germline values: CDR1 SEHNR, CDR2 FQNEAQ (reference sequence). CDR3 loop: CASSPRPETQYF. The CDR3 DNA reads TGTGCCAGCAGCCCCCGGCCGGAGACCCAGTACTTC.

This clonotype was recorded many times. The chain has TRBV21-1 and TRBJ2-1; TRBD2, the table's D call, was not compared with the DNA. TRBV21-1 constitutes a pseudogene. The CDR3 consists of 16 residues. The CDR3, as DNA: TGTGCCAGCAGCATCTCTAGCGGGAGGGGATCCAATGAGCAGTTCTTC. Encoded protein: CASSISSGRGSNEQFF.

A note on this clonotype: A much larger clone sits a single nucleotide away, making a read error possible. V is TRBV7-9 and J is TRBJ2-3, with D uncertain. Germline V CDR1 and CDR2: SEHNR, FQNEAQ (reference sequence). The CDR3 has 15 residues. The V end lost 1 base, the J end lost 2 bases, and 10 bases lay between the germline ends. In nucleotides, the CDR3 is TGTGCCAGCAGCTTAGTTTCCCAGCACACAGATACGCAGTATTTT. This translates into CASSLVSQHTDTQYF.

In its sample, this clonotype was seen many times. DNA for the CDR3: TGTGCCAGCAGCCTCCCGACAGGTCCGAACACTGAAGCTTTCTTT. This encodes CASSLPTGPNTEAFF. V and J are TRBV7-9 and TRBJ1-1; D possibly corresponds to TRBD1 (6 bases). The V gene lost 5 bases and the J gene lost 1 base, with 14 bases spanning the gap. CDR1 is SEHNR and CDR2 is FQNEAQ in the germline V gene (reference sequence). This CDR3 has 15 residues.

The genes are TRBV27 and TRBJ2-7; a weak D match, TRBD2 (7 bases). Germline CDR1 MNHEY, CDR2 SMNVEV (reference sequence). Trimming took 6 bases from V and 5 from J, leaving 20 bases between them. The CDR3 extends over 15 amino acids. CDR3 sequence (DNA): TGTGCCAGCAGGGGGGCGGCGGGGGCCCACAACGAGCAGTACTTC. As protein: CASRGAAGAHNEQYF.

This chain connects TRBV3-1 to TRBJ2-7; tentative D call: TRBD2 (7 bases). The CDR3 contains 16 residues. Germline CDR1 and CDR2: LGHDT and YNNKEL (reference sequence). Trimming took off 4 bases at V and 2 bases at J, with 18 bases between the two ends. This chain's CDR3 is CASSRGAGEFPYEQYV. DNA of the CDR3: TGTGCCAGCAGCCGGGGGGCGGGGGAGTTCCCCTACGAGCAGTACGTC.

This clonotype was observed at least ten times. The chain combines TRBV28 with TRBJ1-1; D uncertain. The CDR3 runs to 14 residues. Germline V gene sequence: CDR1 MDHEN, CDR2 SYDVKM. Trimming took 3 bases from V and 1 from J, leaving 9 bases between them. The CDR3 loop is CASSLTQRNTEAFF. The CDR3 coding sequence is TGTGCCAGCAGTTTGACACAGAGGAACACTGAAGCTTTCTTT.

In its sample, this clonotype was seen many times. This CDR3 is CASSYTGRGTEAFF. CDR3 in DNA: TGTGCCAGCAGTTACACCGGGAGGGGCACTGAAGCTTTCTTT. The V gene is TRBV6-2 or TRBV6-3, the J gene TRBJ1-1; a possible D gene is TRBD1 (5 bases). Germline V gene lookup returns CDR1 MNHEY and CDR2 SVGEGT. V lost 2 bases and J 4 bases, leaving 11 bases between the germline ends. The CDR3 consists of 14 residues.

This chain joins TRBV20-1 and TRBJ2-1, with 9 bases fitting TRBD2. After removal of 0 bases from V and 9 bases from J, the junction contained 12 bases not matched to a gene. Germline CDR1 reads DFQATT; CDR2 reads SNEGSKA (reference sequence). The CDR3 extends over 16 amino acids. The CDR3 coding sequence is TGCAGTGCTAGAGAGGCTAGCGGGGCCTCCTTGGGTGAGCAGTTCTTC. Its translation: CSAREASGASLGEQFF.

The chain has TRBV7-2 and TRBJ2-7; 7 bases are a match to TRBD1. The CDR3 is made up of 15 amino acids. Germline-derived CDR1 and CDR2 are SGHTA and FQGNSA. V lost 1 base and J lost 1; bases outside the gene matches: 4. The CDR3 region has the DNA TGTGCCAGCAGCTTAGTGGGGACAGATTCCTACGAGCAGTACTTC. This sequence encodes CASSLVGTDSYEQYF.

This clonotype has at least ten counts. The chain employs TRBV28 and TRBJ1-1; no clear D gene. In germline, CDR1 is MDHEN, CDR2 SYDVKM. There are 12 residues in the CDR3. Trimming removed 4 bases at V and 5 bases at J, with 8 bases between. The CDR3 spells CASSSVRTEAFF. The CDR3 DNA reads as TGTGCCAGCAGTTCGGTAAGGACTGAAGCTTTCTTT.

The chain carries TRBV4-1 and TRBJ1-2; no firm D call. The germline V and J ends were trimmed by 1 base and 2 bases, with 5 bases remaining between them. The CDR3 extends over 13 amino acids. Germline-derived CDR1 and CDR2 are MGHRA and YSYEKL. CDR3 sequence reads: CASSQVLNYGYTF. CDR3 DNA sequence: TGCGCCAGCAGCCAAGTCCTGAACTATGGCTACACCTTC.

This clonotype was recorded a few times. The chain couples TRBV4-3 to TRBJ2-3; D gene unclear. Per germline, CDR1 LGHNA and CDR2 YSLEER. The V end was cut by 0 bases, the J end by 0 bases, with 4 bases between. CDR3 length equals 14 residues. For the CDR3, the DNA is TGCGCCAGCAGCCAAGAGTTAAGCACAGATACGCAGTATTTT. Residues: CASSQELSTDTQYF.

This clonotype occurred many times. V is TRBV2 and J is TRBJ1-1, with a possible D match to TRBD1 (6 bases). Germline V gives CDR1 SNHLY, CDR2 FYNNEI. The CDR3 runs 15 residues. V was clipped by 9 bases and J by 1 base, with 18 bases between them. The CDR3 protein is CARETFRGPNTEAFF. The CDR3, as DNA: TGTGCCAGAGAAACTTTCAGGGGACCGAACACTGAAGCTTTCTTT.